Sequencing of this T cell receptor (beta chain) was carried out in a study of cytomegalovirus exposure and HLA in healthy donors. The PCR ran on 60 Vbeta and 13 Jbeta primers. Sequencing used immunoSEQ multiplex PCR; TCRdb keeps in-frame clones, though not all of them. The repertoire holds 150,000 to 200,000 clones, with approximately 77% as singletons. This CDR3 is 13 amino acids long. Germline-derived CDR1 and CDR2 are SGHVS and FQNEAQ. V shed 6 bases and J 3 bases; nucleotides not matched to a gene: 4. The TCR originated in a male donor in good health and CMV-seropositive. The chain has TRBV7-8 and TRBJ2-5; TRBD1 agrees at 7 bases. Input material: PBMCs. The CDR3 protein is CASSRTGEETQYF. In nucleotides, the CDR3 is TGTGCCAGCAGTCGTACAGGGGAAGAGACCCAGTACTTC.